These T cell receptor beta chains were read from a single sample in a study of blood T cell repertoires in COVID-19. Clones were sequenced by immunoSEQ multiplex PCR, and TCRdb holds only the in-frame ones, with some missing. The sample has 300,000 to 400,000 clones, 86% seen once. Sequencing was carried out using PBMCs or T cells enriched from blood (not recorded which). The receptors stem from a woman in her thirties or forties with acute COVID-19. The CDR3 runs from the conserved cysteine through the conserved F or W. The D gene is left open where the match is weak. The size field is filled for only some rows; it gives once, few, many or a size class.

size	V	D	J	DNA	CDR3
NA	TRBV4-1	NA	TRBJ1-2	TGCGCCAGCAGCCAAGATTTCGGGGGGAGCTATGGCTACACCTTC	CASSQDFGGSYGYTF
NA	TRBV7-2	TRBD1	TRBJ2-7	TGTGCCAGCAGCTCCCATCGGGACAGGGGAACTAACTACGAGCAGTACTTC	CASSSHRDRGTNYEQYF
NA	TRBV11-3	TRBD2	TRBJ2-3	TGTGCCAGCAGCTTAGTGGGACTAGGGGACACAGATACGCAGTATTTT	CASSLVGLGDTDTQYF
NA	TRBV14	TRBD2	TRBJ2-1	TGTGCCAGCAGCAAAAGACGAACCGGGACTAGCGGGAGGGGTCGGGATGAGCAGTTCTTC	CASSKRRTGTSGRGRDEQFF
NA	TRBV19	NA	TRBJ1-2	TGTGCCAGTAGACGGCAGGGATATGGCTACACCTTC	CASRRQGYGYTF
NA	TRBV28	NA	TRBJ2-3	TGTGCCAGCAGTTTAGGTCCCCAGGATACGCAGTATTTT	CASSLGPQDTQYF
NA	TRBV9	NA	TRBJ1-1	TGTGCCAGCAGCGGAGACAGAAACACTGAAGCTTTCTTT	CASSGDRNTEAFF
NA	TRBV28	TRBD1	TRBJ2-5	TGTGCCAGCATGGGACAGGCAACAGAGACCCAGTACTTC	CASMGQATETQYF
NA	TRBV28	NA	TRBJ2-3	TGTGCCAGCAGTTTTCCCGGGTATACGCAGTATTTT	CASSFPGYTQYF
NA	TRBV9	TRBD2	TRBJ2-1	TGTGCCAGCAGCGTTCTCGCGGGGGGGGACAATGAGCAGTTCTTC	CASSVLAGGDNEQFF
NA	TRBV28	NA	TRBJ1-2	TGTGCCAGCAGTTTATTGATTCGGGTGATGGAGGGTAACTATGGCTACACCTTC	CASSLLIRVMEGNYGYTF
NA	TRBV2	TRBD1	TRBJ2-1	TGTGCCAGCGGACAGGGGTCGGGGGAGCAGTTCTTC	CASGQGSGEQFF
few	TRBV3-1/TRBV3-2	NA	TRBJ2-1	TGTGCCAGCAGCCCAGGGGACAATGAGCAGTTCTTC	CASSPGDNEQFF
NA	TRBV6-6	TRBD1	TRBJ2-7	TGTGCCAGCAGGCGAGACAGGGGGTTCGAGCAGTACTTC	CASRRDRGFEQYF
NA	TRBV6-5	TRBD1	TRBJ1-2	TGTGCCAGCAGTTACTCGTGGACAGGCGTCTATGGCTACACCTTC	CASSYSWTGVYGYTF
NA	TRBV28	TRBD1	TRBJ1-5	TGTGCCAGCACGCCAGGGGGCTACGTAGGCAATCAGCCCCAGCATTTT	CASTPGGYVGNQPQHF
NA	TRBV7-2	NA	TRBJ2-3	TGTGCCAGCAGCCCCCCGACAGATACGCAGTATTTT	CASSPPTDTQYF
NA	TRBV9	NA	TRBJ2-5	TGTGCCAGCAGCGTAGCGCAGGAACAAGAGACCCAGTACTTC	CASSVAQEQETQYF
NA	TRBV6-5	NA	TRBJ1-5	TGTGCCAGCTTAATCGACAAGTATCAGCCCCAGCATTTT	CASLIDKYQPQHF
NA	TRBV6-2/TRBV6-3	TRBD1	TRBJ2-5	TGTGCCAGCAGTACCTCCGGAAGGACAGGGGTCCTAGGTTCCTTAAGGGCCCAGTACTTC	CASSTSGRTGVLGSLRAQYF
NA	TRBV12-3/TRBV12-4	NA	TRBJ2-2	TGTGCCAGCAGTGCGGGGCGCACCGGGGAGCTGTTTTTT	CASSAGRTGELFF
NA	TRBV18	TRBD2	TRBJ2-7	TGTGCCAGCTCACCCGGGTGGGGGGGCTACGAGCAGTACTTC	CASSPGWGGYEQYF
NA	TRBV27	NA	TRBJ2-6	TGTGCCAGCAGTTTTTCAAGCTGGGCAGCAGGGGCCAACGTCCTGACTTTC	CASSFSSWAAGANVLTF
NA	TRBV18	NA	TRBJ2-7	TGTGCCAGCTCACCGGCCAGGGGCGGGTGGGAGCAGTACTTC	CASSPARGGWEQYF
NA	TRBV19	TRBD1	TRBJ1-4	TGTGCCAGTAGTTTCACGGGACAGGGTACAACTAATGAAAAACTGTTTTTT	CASSFTGQGTTNEKLFF
NA	TRBV9	NA	TRBJ2-7	TGTGCCAGCAGCGTAGGCCCAGGGGACTCCTACGAGCAGTACTTC	CASSVGPGDSYEQYF
few	TRBV19	NA	TRBJ1-5	TGTGCCAGTAGTATAGATGCGGGGATGGTGCAGCCCCAGCATTTT	CASSIDAGMVQPQHF
NA	TRBV5-6	TRBD1	TRBJ1-2	TGTGCCAGCAGCCCGGAACCCTCAGGGGGGCTAGATGGCTACACCTTC	CASSPEPSGGLDGYTF
NA	TRBV19	TRBD2	TRBJ2-1	TGTGCCAGTAGTATAGGGCTAGCGGGGGGGTATGAGCAGTTCTTC	CASSIGLAGGYEQFF
NA	TRBV11-1	TRBD1	TRBJ1-1	TGTGCCAGCAGCTTGGACAGGCGGGAAGCTTTCTTT	CASSLDRREAFF
NA	TRBV9	TRBD1	TRBJ1-3	TGTGCCAGCAGCTACTCAGGACAGGTCTCTGGAAACACCATATATTTT	CASSYSGQVSGNTIYF
NA	TRBV18	NA	TRBJ1-1	TGTGCCAGCTCCCCAGCGCTATCGGACACTGAAGCTTTCTTT	CASSPALSDTEAFF
NA	TRBV28	TRBD1	TRBJ2-6	TGTGCCAGCAGGGGACAGCCCTCTGGGGCCAACGTCCTGACTTTC	CASRGQPSGANVLTF
NA	TRBV11-2	TRBD1	TRBJ2-5	TGTGCCAGCAGCTGGAACACAGGGGGAGAGACCCAGTACTTC	CASSWNTGGETQYF
NA	TRBV2	TRBD2	TRBJ2-2	TGTGCCAGCAGTGAACTGCGGGGGGGCACCGGGGAGCTGTTTTTT	CASSELRGGTGELFF
NA	TRBV27	NA	TRBJ1-6	TGTGCCAGCAGCTCCGGTATAACCTATAATTCACCCCTCCACTTT	CASSSGITYNSPLHF
NA	TRBV4-3	NA	TRBJ1-2	TGCGCCAGCAGCCAAGACCCAGGGTCGGGCTATGGCTACACCTTC	CASSQDPGSGYGYTF
NA	TRBV7-9	NA	TRBJ1-3	TGTGCCAGCAGCTTAGCCGGCCAGGTCACGTCCGGAAACACCATATATTTT	CASSLAGQVTSGNTIYF
NA	TRBV9	TRBD1	TRBJ2-3	TGTGCCAGCGGATCCGGGACAGGCACAGATACGCAGTATTTT	CASGSGTGTDTQYF
NA	TRBV7-2	TRBD2	TRBJ2-7	TGTGCCAGCAGCTTAGGCCGCAGCGGGGGGATTTACGAGCAGTACTTC	CASSLGRSGGIYEQYF
few	TRBV4-1	TRBD1	TRBJ1-1	TGCGCCAGCAGCCATCTCCGGACAGGGAACACTGAAGCTTTCTTT	CASSHLRTGNTEAFF
once	TRBV4-3	NA	TRBJ2-2	TGCGCCAGCAGCCAAGATCCGTCAGCGAACACCGGGGAGCTGTTTTTT	CASSQDPSANTGELFF
NA	TRBV5-1	NA	TRBJ2-7	TGCGCCAGCAGCTTGGTCGTGTACGAGCAGTACTTC	CASSLVVYEQYF
NA	TRBV20-1	NA	TRBJ2-7	TGCAGTTTGCCCGGAGGGTCCGAGCAGTACTTC	CSLPGGSEQYF
many	TRBV6-1	TRBD1	TRBJ1-2	TGTGCCAGCAGTGAAACGGGACAGGGTGGATTCTATGGCTACACCTTC	CASSETGQGGFYGYTF
NA	TRBV5-5	NA	TRBJ1-5	TGTGCCAGCAGCAGAAACAGTGATAGCAATCAGCCCCAGCATTTT	CASSRNSDSNQPQHF
NA	TRBV5-6	NA	TRBJ1-5	TGTGCCAGCAGCTTGGGCCAGAATCAGCCCCAGCATTTT	CASSLGQNQPQHF
NA	TRBV9	TRBD1	TRBJ2-5	TGTGCCAGCAGCGTAGCGCCCGGGACAGGGGTGGAGACCCAGTACTTC	CASSVAPGTGVETQYF
NA	TRBV6-4	NA	TRBJ1-1	TGTGCCAGCAGTCCAGGGGCAGGGGTCGGTGAAGCTTTCTTT	CASSPGAGVGEAFF
NA	TRBV25-1	TRBD2	TRBJ2-7	TGTGCCAGCAGTGCGCGGACTAGCGCGACCTCCTACGAGCAGTACTTC	CASSARTSATSYEQYF
few	TRBV7-9	NA	TRBJ1-3	TGTGCCAGCAGCTCTACTATCCCAGACAGCTCTGGAAACACCATATATTTT	CASSSTIPDSSGNTIYF
NA	TRBV18	TRBD1	TRBJ1-1	TGTGCCAGCTCACCCGACAGGGGAGTTACTGAAGCTTTCTTT	CASSPDRGVTEAFF
NA	TRBV10-3	TRBD2	TRBJ2-3	TGTGCCGCAAAATTAGGGCGGGGGGGCACAGATACGCAGTATTTT	CAAKLGRGGTDTQYF
NA	TRBV24-1	NA	TRBJ1-5	TGTGCCCCTCAGCCCGTCGGGTTAAGCAATCAGCCCCAGCATTTT	CAPQPVGLSNQPQHF
few	TRBV6-1	TRBD2	TRBJ2-5	TGTGCCAGCAGTGGGTCCGTCGGAGCTAGCGGGGCGCTTGTCCAAGAGACCCAGTACTTC	CASSGSVGASGALVQETQYF
NA	TRBV5-1	TRBD2	TRBJ2-2	TGCGCCAGCACCGAACTAGCGGGGGGTAACACCGGGGAGCTGTTTTTT	CASTELAGGNTGELFF
NA	TRBV6-2/TRBV6-3	TRBD2	TRBJ2-7	TGTGCCAGCAGTTATCTAGCGGGGACCCCCCTGGAGTGGGGAGAGCAGTACTTC	CASSYLAGTPLEWGEQYF